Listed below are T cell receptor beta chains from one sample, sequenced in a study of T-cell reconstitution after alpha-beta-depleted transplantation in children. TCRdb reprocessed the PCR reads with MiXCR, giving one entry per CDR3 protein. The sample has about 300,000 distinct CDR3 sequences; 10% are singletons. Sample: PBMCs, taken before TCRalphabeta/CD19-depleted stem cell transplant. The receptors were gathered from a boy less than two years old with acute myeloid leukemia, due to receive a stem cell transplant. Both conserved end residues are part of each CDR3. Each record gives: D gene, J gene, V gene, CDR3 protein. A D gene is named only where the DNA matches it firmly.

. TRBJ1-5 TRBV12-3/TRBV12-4 CASSPDLLNQPQHF
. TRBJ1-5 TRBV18 CASSRGREGQPQHF
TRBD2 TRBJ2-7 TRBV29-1 CSVSAGSSYEQYF
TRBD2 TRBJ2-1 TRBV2 CASSDNWRETNEQFF
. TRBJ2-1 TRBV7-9 CASSSLVADITYNEQFF
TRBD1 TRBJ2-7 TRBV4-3 CASSQALWDRGHEQYF
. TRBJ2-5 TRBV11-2 CASSFGKGGLDQETQYF
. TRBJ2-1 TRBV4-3 CASSQDLVGMGCYNEQFF
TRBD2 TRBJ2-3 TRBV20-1 CSARGGPSTDTQYF
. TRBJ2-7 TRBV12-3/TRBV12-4 CASSLGYGGPANEQYF
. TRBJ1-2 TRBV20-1 CSATSGGYTF
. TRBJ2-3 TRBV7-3 CASSLNGRGGHTDTQYF
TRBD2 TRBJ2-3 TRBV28 CASNIFKRGGTDTQYF
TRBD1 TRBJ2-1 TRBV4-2 CASSRGTGRPDEQFF
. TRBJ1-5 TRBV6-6 CASTGSSARVGQPQHF
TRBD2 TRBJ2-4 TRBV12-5 CASGLREGFDIQYF
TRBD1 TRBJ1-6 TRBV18 CASSKGQAASPLHF
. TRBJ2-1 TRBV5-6 CASSVSGSPSYNEQFF
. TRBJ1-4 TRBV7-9 CASSLEGGATNEKLFF
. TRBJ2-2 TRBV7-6 CASSPNQPGELFF
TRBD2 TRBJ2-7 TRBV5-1 CASSSGTSSGYEQYF
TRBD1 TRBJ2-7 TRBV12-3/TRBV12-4 CASGGQFSYEQYF
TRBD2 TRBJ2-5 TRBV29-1 CSRTSGTQETQYF
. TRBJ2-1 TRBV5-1 CASSLGSFSFYNEQFF
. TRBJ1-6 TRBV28 CASSFGTVIRSPLHF
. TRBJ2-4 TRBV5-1 CASSWEARAKNIQYF
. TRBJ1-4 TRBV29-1 CSVRTGGRKLFF
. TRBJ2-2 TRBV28 CASNRNANTGELFF
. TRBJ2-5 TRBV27 CASSPDFPGTQYF